These 19 T cell receptor beta chains share one sample of origin, sequenced in a study of T cells after yellow fever vaccination. TCRdb re-derived calls from the 5' RACE reads in MiXCR, one entry per CDR3 protein. This table has hundreds of thousands of distinct CDR3 sequences, approximately 9% appearing once. The input for sequencing was PBMCs, taken on the day of the first yellow fever vaccination. All receptors come from a man aged 18 to 30 who received the YFV17D yellow fever vaccine.

The V and J genes are TRBV5-1 and TRBJ1-2; D not certain. This CDR3 spans 16 amino acids. Trimming shortened V by 2 bases and J by 0 bases, and 14 bases separated the two germline ends. The germline V gene has CDR1 SGHRS and CDR2 YFSETQ. This CDR3 reads CASSFQAQNPNYGYTF. CDR3 coding DNA: TGCGCCAGCAGCTTCCAGGCACAAAACCCTAACTATGGCTACACCTTC. The entire variable domain, with the rest obtained from reference TRBV5-1 and TRBJ1-2, is as follows: KAGVTQTPRYLIKTRGQQVTLSCSPISGHRSVSWYQQTPGQGLQFLFEYFSETQRNKGNFPGRFSGRQFSNSRSEMNVSTLELGDSALYLCASSFQAQNPNYGYTFGSGTRLTVV.

This clonotype was seen a single time. The rearrangement uses TRBV6-5 and TRBJ2-5, with D possibly matching TRBD1 (5 bases). CDR1 is MNHEY and CDR2 is SVGAGI in the germline V gene. V was clipped by 0 bases and J by 1 base, with 9 bases between them. There are 15 residues in the CDR3. The CDR3 sequence is CASSYSLGAQETQYF. For the CDR3, the DNA is TGTGCCAGCAGTTACTCTTTAGGGGCCCAAGAGACCCAGTACTTC.

This clonotype was recorded at least ten times. This sequence joins TRBV20-1 and TRBJ1-4; 9 bases are a match to TRBD1. The CDR3 has 14 residues. The trim removed 6 bases at V and 4 bases at J, leaving 6 bases unmatched. The germline gives CDR1 DFQATT, CDR2 SNEGSKA (reference sequence). The chain's CDR3 is CSATGTGSNEKLFF. CDR3 DNA sequence: TGCAGTGCGACCGGGACAGGGAGTAATGAAAAACTGTTTTTT.

The CDR3: CASSAPAGLSLTDTQYF. The CDR3 DNA follows: TGTGCCAGCAGTGCCCCCGCGGGACTTTCCCTGACAGATACGCAGTATTTT. This chain uses TRBV2 with TRBJ2-3, with D possibly being TRBD2 (6 bases). V was clipped by 4 bases and J by 3 bases, with 20 bases between them. Germline lookup yields CDR1 SNHLY and CDR2 FYNNEI. This CDR3 contains 17 residues.

The rearrangement links TRBV10-2 to TRBJ2-1, with 9 bases aligning to TRBD2. Germline CDR1 reads WSHSY; CDR2 reads SAAADI. This CDR3 has 14 residues. Losses at the gene ends were 5 bases for V and 7 bases for J; bases not matched to a gene: 6. CDR3 loop: CASSRSGGPNEQFF. CDR3 coding DNA: TGCGCCAGCAGTCGAAGCGGGGGGCCTAATGAGCAGTTCTTC.

This chain joins TRBV7-2 and TRBJ2-7; D may correspond to TRBD1 or TRBD2 (5 bases each). In germline, CDR1 is SGHTA, CDR2 FQGNSA. This CDR3 region has 13 residues. Trimming took off 5 bases at V and 3 bases at J, with 11 bases between the two ends. CDR3 in DNA: TGTGCCAGCAGCCCCCGGGACGGCTACGAGCAGTACTTC. Its translation is CASSPRDGYEQYF.

This clonotype was seen only a few times. This chain links TRBV11-2 with TRBJ2-5; D is unclear. Germline V CDR1 and CDR2: SGHAT, FQNNGV. V was cut by 5 bases and J by 13 bases, with 14 bases left in between. The CDR3 consists of 11 residues. The CDR3 reads CASSPGPGSYF. As DNA, the CDR3 is TGTGCCAGCAGCCCAGGCCCAGGCTCGTACTTC.

This clonotype showed up many times. The rearrangement joins TRBV15 to TRBJ2-7; D unresolved. The CDR3 loop spans 14 amino acids. Trimming stripped 0 bases from V and 6 bases from J, with 12 bases between. The V gene's germline CDR1 is LNHNV and CDR2 YYDKDF (reference sequence). The CDR3 DNA reads TGTGCCACCAGCAGAGATTTTGATGGTTCCGAGCAGTACGTC. This gives the protein CATSRDFDGSEQYV.

This clonotype was observed a handful of times. The chain is built from TRBV4-1 and TRBJ1-4; 9 bases are shared with TRBD1. CDR1 and CDR2 (germline): MGHRA, YSYEKL. V was clipped by 6 bases and J by 8 bases; unmatched bases: 25. The CDR3 has 20 amino acids. CDR3 region: CASRYQTGTGPPSFAEKLFF. CDR3 DNA sequence: TGCGCCAGCAGGTACCAGACCGGGACAGGGCCTCCCTCATTTGCGGAAAAACTGTTTTTT.

This clonotype was seen at least ten times. The chain joins TRBV7-9 to TRBJ2-5; 10 bases agree with TRBD2. V shed 7 bases, J shed 1 base, and the junction held 3 bases outside the gene matches. The CDR3 contains 14 residues. Germline V gives CDR1 SEHNR, CDR2 FQNEAQ (reference sequence). The CDR3 DNA reads as TGTGCCAGCAACCCTAGCGGGGGCCAAGAGACCCAGTACTTC. This sequence encodes CASNPSGGQETQYF.

This clonotype was detected only a few times. J is TRBJ2-2 and V is TRBV6-2 or TRBV6-3, with 7 bases aligning to TRBD1. CDR1 is MNHEY and CDR2 is SVGEGT in the germline V gene. The CDR3 totals 16 residues. V gave up 6 bases and J gave up 7 bases; unmatched junction bases: 14. The CDR3 loop reads CASSPTPTGWNGELFF. The CDR3 nucleotides are TGTGCCAGCAGCCCGACCCCGACAGGGTGGAACGGGGAGCTGTTTTTT.

This clonotype was seen a few times. V gene TRBV15 combines with J gene TRBJ2-3, with D unresolved. The CDR3 extends over 13 amino acids. V lost 1 base and J 4 bases, leaving 6 bases between the germline ends. Germline V CDR1 and CDR2: LNHNV, YYDKDF (reference sequence). This CDR3 is CATSRGQADTQYF. In DNA form, the CDR3 reads TGTGCCACCAGCAGAGGCCAGGCAGATACGCAGTATTTT.

This clonotype showed up many times. This sequence joins TRBV19 and TRBJ1-1; D is unresolved. Germline values: CDR1 LNHDA, CDR2 SQIVND (reference sequence). The CDR3 sequence is 14 residues long. V lost 4 bases, J lost 1 base, and 10 bases lay in between. The CDR3 sequence is CASSNWYANTEAFF. CDR3 DNA: TGTGCCAGTAGTAATTGGTACGCGAACACTGAAGCTTTCTTT.

The chain carries TRBV4-3 and TRBJ2-6; no clear D gene. The V gene lost 1 base and the J gene lost 0 bases, with 13 bases spanning the gap. This CDR3 has 18 amino acids. Germline V gene lookup returns CDR1 LGHNA and CDR2 YSLEER. The DNA for the CDR3 is TGCGCCAGCAGCCAAGGTTTCGCCAGCTTCTCTGGGGCCAACGTCCTGACTTTC. Translating it yields CASSQGFASFSGANVLTF.

This clonotype has at least ten counts. The V and J genes are TRBV11-2 and TRBJ1-2; 7 bases map to TRBD1. The trim removed 7 bases at V and 5 bases at J, leaving 10 bases unmatched. CDR3 size: 14 residues. Germline V lookup: CDR1 SGHAT, CDR2 FQNNGV. CDR3 coding DNA: TGTGCCAGCACGAGACCGGGACAGAAGTATGGCTACACCTTC. Residues: CASTRPGQKYGYTF.

This clonotype showed up many times. This CDR3 is CATSERNRGQDDEQYF. The CDR3 region has the DNA TGTGCCACCAGTGAGAGGAACAGGGGGCAGGACGACGAGCAGTACTTC. This rearrangement joins TRBV24-1 to TRBJ2-7, with 9 bases fitting TRBD1. The germline V gene encodes CDR1 KGHDR and CDR2 SFDVKD. V was pared by 4 bases and J by 5 bases, with 11 bases of the junction left unmatched. The CDR3 has 16 amino acids.

J is TRBJ2-1 and V is TRBV7-2; no definite D call. The CDR3 has 16 residues. In germline, CDR1 is SGHTA, CDR2 FQGNSA. V lost 5 bases and J lost 0, with 14 bases in between. The CDR3 sequence: CASSPDSRSSYNEQFF. CDR3 DNA sequence: TGTGCCAGCAGCCCAGACTCCCGGAGCTCCTACAATGAGCAGTTCTTC.

This clonotype was counted between two and nine times. This chain uses TRBV6-5 with TRBJ1-5; D uncertain. V lost 4 bases and J 4 bases, leaving 5 bases between the germline ends. The CDR3 is 12 residues long. The V gene's germline CDR1 is MNHEY and CDR2 SVGAGI. CDR3 sequence (DNA): TGTGCCAGCAGTTCCTATAATCAGCCCCAGCATTTT. It specifies CASSSYNQPQHF.

The chain carries TRBV5-4 and TRBJ2-5; 8 bases are a match to TRBD2. Germline-derived CDR1 and CDR2 are SGHNT and YYREEE (reference sequence). The CDR3 sequence is 15 residues long. V lost 3 bases and J lost 4; bases outside the gene matches: 8. The CDR3 sequence: CASSWETSAGETQYF. For the CDR3, the DNA is TGTGCCAGCAGCTGGGAGACTAGCGCGGGAGAGACCCAGTACTTC.